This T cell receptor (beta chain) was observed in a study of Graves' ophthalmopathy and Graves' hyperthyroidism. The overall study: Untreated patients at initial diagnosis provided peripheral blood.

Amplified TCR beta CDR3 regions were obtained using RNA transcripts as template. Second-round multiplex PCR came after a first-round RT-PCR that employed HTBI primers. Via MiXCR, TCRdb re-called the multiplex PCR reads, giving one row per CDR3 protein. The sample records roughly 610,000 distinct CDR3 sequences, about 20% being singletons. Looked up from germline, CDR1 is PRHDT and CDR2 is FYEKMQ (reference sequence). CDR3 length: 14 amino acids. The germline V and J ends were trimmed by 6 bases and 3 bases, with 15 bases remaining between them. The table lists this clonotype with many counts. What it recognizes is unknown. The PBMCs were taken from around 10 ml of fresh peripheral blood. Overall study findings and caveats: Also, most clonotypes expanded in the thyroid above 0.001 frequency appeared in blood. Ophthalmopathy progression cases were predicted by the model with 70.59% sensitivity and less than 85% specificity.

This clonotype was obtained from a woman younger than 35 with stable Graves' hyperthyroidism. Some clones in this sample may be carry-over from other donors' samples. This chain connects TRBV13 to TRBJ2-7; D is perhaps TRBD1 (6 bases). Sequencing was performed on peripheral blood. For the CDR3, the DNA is TGTGCCAGCAGTCAAACCGGGACAAGCTACGAGCAGTACTTC. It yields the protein CASSQTGTSYEQYF.